This T cell receptor beta chain was recovered during a study of T-cell reconstitution after alpha-beta-depleted transplantation in children. Preparation of the TCRbeta library was carried out with unique molecular identifiers. From the PCR reads, TCRdb called clonotypes with MiXCR, one entry per CDR3 protein. Altogether some 500,000 distinct CDR3 sequences are present, roughly 18% being singletons, with the ten largest covering 3.3%. This clonotype was seen at least ten times. V lost 4 bases, J lost 7 bases, and 17 bases lay in between. This CDR3 region has 14 residues. Germline V gives CDR1 SGHRS, CDR2 YFSETQ.

The sequenced sample was PBMCs from the stem cell graft donor, obtained from the stem cell graft. This clonotype was obtained from a human donor who donated a stem cell graft to a child with acute lymphoblastic leukemia. The V and J genes are TRBV5-1 and TRBJ1-1; possibly TRBD1 for D (5 bases). The CDR3 bases are TGCGCCAGCAGCGTCCGGGACCGTTATCATGAAGCTTTCTTT. This gives the protein CASSVRDRYHEAFF.